The entry that follows covers one TCR beta chain sequence. This entry comes from a study of shared clonotypes between healthy human individuals. The CDR3 is made up of 14 amino acids. Germline V gene data show CDR1 as KGHSH and CDR2 as LQKENI. Deletions cut 0 bases from V and 4 bases from J, with 9 bases between. Measured with immunoSEQ multiplex PCR; TCRdb has only the in-frame clones, and not every one. The table includes around 500,000 clones, 79% detected once. Sequenced input: PBMCs. The TCR comes from a woman aged 40 to 55 in good health. Some clones in this sample may be carry-over from other donors' samples. V and J are TRBV18 and TRBJ1-1; D perhaps matches TRBD1 (5 bases). CDR3 sequence (DNA): TGTGCCAGCTCACCACCAGGGGCAGGCACTGAAGCTTTCTTT. Its protein product is CASSPPGAGTEAFF.